These 27 T cell receptor beta chains were sequenced from one sample in a study of human T cells and chemical hapten exposure. Indicated time point: patch test 3, about 24 weeks after DPC sensitization. Treatment noted: therapeutic diphenylcyclopropenone sensitization with weekly scalp DPC. TCRdb re-analysed the RACE reads in MiXCR, keeping a single row per CDR3 protein. The data contain about 190,000 distinct CDR3 sequences, 24% of them singletons. Sequencing was performed on whole blood, taken in connection with sensitization to the hapten diphenylcyclopropenone (DPC). Receptors were obtained from a woman between 40 and 55 years old with alopecia areata. Some clones in this sample may be carry-over from other donors' samples.

The V and J genes are TRBV6-5 and TRBJ1-5; D is perhaps TRBD1 (6 bases). The CDR3 totals 15 residues. V was pared by 6 bases and J by 7 bases, with 19 bases between. Germline values: CDR1 MNHEY, CDR2 SVGAGI. CDR3 amino acids: CASRPVTGSGQPQHF. In DNA, the CDR3 is TGTGCCAGCAGGCCCGTTACAGGGAGTGGGCAGCCCCAGCATTTT.

As to this clonotype: A single base separates this from a much larger clone, so it may be a read error. The rearrangement joins TRBV7-2 to TRBJ1-6, with D tentatively TRBD1 (5 bases). Looked up from germline, CDR1 is SGHTA and CDR2 is FQGNSA. The CDR3 has 15 amino acids. The CDR3 here is CASSLQGRGNSPLNF. As DNA, the CDR3 is TGTGCCAGCAGCTTACAGGGCCGGGGGAATTCACCCCTCAACTTT. The full variable domain, completed using reference TRBV7-2 and TRBJ1-6, is GAGVSQSPSNKVTEKGKDVELRCDPISGHTALYWYRQSLGQGLEFLIYFQGNSAPDKSGLPSDRFSAERTGGSVSTLTIQRTQQEDSAVYLCASSLQGRGNSPLNFGNGTRLTVT.

At least ten counts were recorded for this clonotype. The chain carries TRBV24-1 and TRBJ2-6, with 9 bases aligning to TRBD1. CDR3 length: 16 amino acids. Losses at the gene ends were 9 bases for V and 3 bases for J; bases not matched to a gene: 8. Germline V gives CDR1 KGHDR, CDR2 SFDVKD. The DNA for the CDR3 is TGTGCCACCGCCCCGGACAGGGGACGTGGGGCCAACGTCCTGACTTTC. Translating it yields CATAPDRGRGANVLTF.

The chain recombines TRBV9 with TRBJ2-1, with 13 bases identical to TRBD2. This CDR3 has 19 residues. Trimming took 0 bases from V and 1 from J; bases not matched to a gene: 7. Per germline, CDR1 SGDLS and CDR2 YYNGEE. CDR3 nucleotides: TGTGCCAGCAGCGTAGTAGGACTAGCGGGAGAGGGGTCCTACAATGAGCAGTTCTTC. Protein: CASSVVGLAGEGSYNEQFF.

This chain joins TRBV10-1 and TRBJ1-5; 10 nucleotides match TRBD1. CDR1 and CDR2 from the germline V gene are WNHNN and SYGVQD (reference sequence). The V gene end was trimmed by 0 bases and the J gene end by 3 bases; junction bases not matched to a gene: 11. The CDR3 length is 19 residues. CDR3 coding DNA: TGCGCCAGCAGTGAGTCGAGTGGACAGGGGGTTTTAGTCAATCAGCCCCAGCATTTT. Translation: CASSESSGQGVLVNQPQHF.

This clonotype was seen repeatedly, ten times or more. This chain links TRBV9 with TRBJ2-5; no reliable D call. Germline V gene data show CDR1 as SGDLS and CDR2 as YYNGEE. V was trimmed by 0 bases and J by 5 bases, leaving 14 bases between them. The CDR3 contains 15 residues. As DNA, the CDR3 is TGTGCCAGCAGCGTAGCGGCTGGGGTCTTGGAGACCCAGTACTTC. Translated, it gives CASSVAAGVLETQYF.

This clonotype turned up a few times. The rearrangement links TRBV7-9 to TRBJ1-1, with D possibly TRBD1 on 5 matching bases. The CDR3 sequence is 14 residues long. V lost 5 bases, J lost 0 bases, and 10 bases lay in between. The germline CDR1 and CDR2 sequences are SEHNR and FQNEAQ (reference sequence). CDR3 region: CASSRSGMNTEAFF. As DNA, the CDR3 is TGTGCCAGCAGCCGATCAGGGATGAACACTGAAGCTTTCTTT.

This clonotype was found a few times. The chain uses TRBV24-1 and TRBJ2-1, with 8 bases that match TRBD2. CDR1 is KGHDR and CDR2 is SFDVKD in the germline V gene. The ends lost 4 bases at V and 0 bases at J; junction bases unmatched: 4. The CDR3 loop spans 16 amino acids. The CDR3 region is CATSDTSGTSYNEQFF. The CDR3, as DNA: TGTGCCACCAGTGACACTAGCGGTACCTCCTACAATGAGCAGTTCTTC.

J is TRBJ2-5 and V is TRBV6-2 or TRBV6-3; a possible D gene is TRBD2 (5 bases). CDR3 size: 14 residues. The V end lost 4 bases, the J end lost 2 bases, and 11 bases lay between the germline ends. Germline loops: CDR1 MNHEY, CDR2 SVGEGT. Here the CDR3 reads CASSFGRVQETQYF. For the CDR3, the DNA is TGTGCCAGCAGTTTCGGGCGGGTGCAAGAGACCCAGTACTTC.

This clonotype was observed a handful of times. This chain links TRBV29-1 with TRBJ2-7; perhaps TRBD2 as D (6 bases). In germline, CDR1 is SQVTM, CDR2 ANQGSEA. The V end lost 7 bases, the J end lost 0 bases, and 7 bases lay between the germline ends. The CDR3 has 11 amino acids. CDR3 residues: CSGTNSYEQYF. The CDR3 DNA is TGCAGCGGGACTAACTCCTACGAGCAGTACTTC.

This rearrangement joins TRBV30 to TRBJ2-1, with 8 bases lining up with TRBD2. Trimming removed 1 base from V and 6 bases from J; junction bases left unmatched: 5. The CDR3 runs to 14 residues. Looked up from germline, CDR1 is GTSNPN and CDR2 is SVGIG (reference sequence). In DNA, the CDR3 is TGTGCCTGGAGTGCAGCGGGAGTTCGCAATGAGCAGTTCTTC. Its protein is CAWSAAGVRNEQFF.

This chain connects TRBV6-5 to TRBJ2-7; a weak D match, TRBD1 (6 bases). V lost 1 base and J 4 bases, leaving 17 bases between the germline ends. Germline V gene lookup returns CDR1 MNHEY and CDR2 SVGAGI. The CDR3 loop spans 16 amino acids. The CDR3 DNA reads as TGTGCCAGCAGTTACTTCCAAAACCAACAGGGATACGAGCAGTACTTC. Translation: CASSYFQNQQGYEQYF.

The chain joins TRBV28 to TRBJ2-4; 7 bases align to TRBD2. This CDR3 contains 17 residues. In germline, CDR1 is MDHEN, CDR2 SYDVKM. V was pared by 6 bases and J by 2 bases, with 13 bases of the junction left unmatched. CDR3 DNA sequence: TGTGCCAGCAGCGGCGCTAGCGGAGGAGGGACCAAAAACATTCAGTACTTC. As protein: CASSGASGGGTKNIQYF.

The chain uses TRBV4-2 and TRBJ1-3; D perhaps matches TRBD1 (6 bases). The germline V gene has CDR1 LGHNA and CDR2 YNFKEQ. The CDR3 is 15 residues long. Between the trimmed V and J ends, which lost 0 bases and 1 base, there was a span of 7 bases. Written as DNA, the CDR3 is TGTGCCAGCAGCCAAGAGGGGGCTTCTGGAAACACCATATATTTT. Its translation is CASSQEGASGNTIYF.

This clonotype occurred a few times. V and J are TRBV4-1 and TRBJ1-2; D uncertain. V lost 1 base and J 7 bases, leaving 13 bases between the germline ends. Germline V gives CDR1 MGHRA, CDR2 YSYEKL. The CDR3 is made up of 14 amino acids. The CDR3 region has the DNA TGCGCCAGCAGCCAAGTCCCGAGGGAGGCTGGCTACACCTTC. Residues: CASSQVPREAGYTF.

This chain uses TRBV12-3 or TRBV12-4 with TRBJ2-2; the match to TRBD2 covers 8 bases. CDR3 length: 16 residues. V dropped 6 bases and J dropped 1; count of bases not matched to a gene: 7. As DNA, the CDR3 is TGTGCCAGCAGGTTTGCCCTAGCGGGGAACACCGGGGAGCTGTTTTTT. It translates to CASRFALAGNTGELFF.

This clonotype was observed a handful of times. Written as DNA, the CDR3 is TGTGCCAGCAGTCTATCGTTTGGGGCAAATTCACCCCTCCACTTT. Its protein product is CASSLSFGANSPLHF. The chain joins TRBV6-5 to TRBJ1-6; D might be TRBD1 (5 bases). CDR1 is MNHEY, CDR2 SVGAGI, per germline. The germline V and J ends were trimmed by 5 bases and 7 bases, with 15 bases remaining between them. The CDR3 is 15 amino acids.

This rearrangement joins TRBV10-3 to TRBJ2-7; TRBD2 might be the D (5 bases). The V gene lost 2 bases and the J gene lost 4 bases, with 9 bases spanning the gap. This CDR3 contains 13 residues. Per germline, CDR1 ENHRY and CDR2 SYGVKD. The CDR3 nucleotides read TGTGCCATCAGTGAGGCTAGCTGGTACGAGCAGTACTTC. It yields the protein CAISEASWYEQYF.

V usage is TRBV10-3 and J usage is TRBJ1-2; TRBD1 aligns across 7 bases. V shed 3 bases, J shed 9 bases, and the junction held 4 bases outside the gene matches. Germline V CDR1 and CDR2: ENHRY, SYGVKD. This CDR3 region has 12 residues. CDR3 residues: CAISETTGSYTF. The CDR3 DNA sequence: TGTGCCATCAGTGAAACGACAGGGAGCTACACCTTC.

This clonotype was seen a few times. The chain recombines TRBV10-3 with TRBJ2-5; D is uncertain. CDR3 size: 14 residues. The germline V gene encodes CDR1 ENHRY and CDR2 SYGVKD. The V and J ends lost 5 bases and 4 bases respectively, with 14 bases between them. The CDR3 sequence is CAISPPGQAETQYF. CDR3 nucleotides: TGTGCCATCAGTCCCCCCGGGCAGGCAGAGACCCAGTACTTC.

This clonotype has a handful of counts. The rearrangement uses TRBV6-2 or TRBV6-3 and TRBJ2-3, with D unresolved. This CDR3 contains 16 residues. V was trimmed by 0 bases and J by 2 bases, leaving 12 bases between them. The germline V gene has CDR1 MNHEY and CDR2 SVGEGT. The CDR3 coding sequence is TGTGCCAGCAGTTACTCGGAGTATGGCAACACAGATACGCAGTATTTT. Translation: CASSYSEYGNTDTQYF.

This clonotype turned up a few times. This chain links TRBV21-1 with TRBJ2-7. TRBV21-1 is reported as a pseudogene. The CDR3 is 13 residues long. The CDR3 DNA follows: TGTGCCAGCAAAACCCAGAAGACCTACGAGCAGTACTTC. It is translated as CASKTQKTYEQYF.

This clonotype was found a few times. V usage is TRBV7-2 and J usage is TRBJ2-7; unclear D gene. Germline assignment: CDR1 SGHTA and CDR2 FQGNSA. The CDR3 is made up of 13 amino acids. Between the trimmed V and J ends, which lost 2 bases and 4 bases, there was a span of 9 bases. CDR3 in amino acids: CASSLQTSYEQYF. CDR3 nucleotide sequence: TGTGCCAGCAGCTTACAGACATCATACGAGCAGTACTTC.

The chain carries TRBV29-1 and TRBJ1-1; D unresolved. V was clipped by 4 bases and J by 0 bases, with 12 bases between them. Germline values: CDR1 SQVTM, CDR2 ANQGSEA. CDR3 length equals 14 residues. Here the CDR3 DNA reads TGCAGCGTTGTAGGGCTTCGCATGAACACTGAAGCTTTCTTT. It translates to CSVVGLRMNTEAFF.

This clonotype was found a few times. The rearrangement links TRBV6-5 to TRBJ1-2; D gene unclear. Germline CDR1 MNHEY, CDR2 SVGAGI. This CDR3 comprises 14 residues. Deletions cut 0 bases from V and 2 bases from J, with 7 bases between. The CDR3 here is CASSYSGFNYGYTF. CDR3 sequence (DNA): TGTGCCAGCAGTTACTCGGGGTTCAACTATGGCTACACCTTC.

This clonotype was seen a few times. The chain combines TRBV7-6 with TRBJ2-3; D is undetermined. Trimming shortened V by 1 base and J by 2 bases, and 7 bases separated the two germline ends. Per the germline V gene, CDR1 is SGHVS and CDR2 is FNYEAQ. The CDR3 extends over 14 amino acids. CDR3 amino acids: CASSLEVPTDTQYF. In nucleotides, the CDR3 is TGTGCCAGCAGCTTAGAAGTTCCCACAGATACGCAGTATTTT.

The J gene is TRBJ2-4, the V gene TRBV20-1, with 11 bases fitting TRBD1. Germline V lookup: CDR1 DFQATT, CDR2 SNEGSKA (reference sequence). CDR3 length: 13 amino acids. The trim removed 4 bases at V and 8 bases at J, leaving 4 bases unmatched. The CDR3 bases are TGCAGTGCTACAGGACAGGGGGCTCACATTCAGTACTTC. Translated: CSATGQGAHIQYF.